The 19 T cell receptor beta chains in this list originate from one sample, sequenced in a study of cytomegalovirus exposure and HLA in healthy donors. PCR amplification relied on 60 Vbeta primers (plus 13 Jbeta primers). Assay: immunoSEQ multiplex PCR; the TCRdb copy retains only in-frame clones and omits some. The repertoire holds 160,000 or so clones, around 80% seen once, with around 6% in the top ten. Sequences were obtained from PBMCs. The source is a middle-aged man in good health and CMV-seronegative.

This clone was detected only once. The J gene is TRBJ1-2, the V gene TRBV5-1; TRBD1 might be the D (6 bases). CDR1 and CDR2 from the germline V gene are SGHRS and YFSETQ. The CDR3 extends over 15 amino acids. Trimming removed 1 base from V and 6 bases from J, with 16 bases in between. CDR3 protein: CASSLSGGAIHGYTF. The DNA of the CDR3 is TGCGCCAGCAGCTTGAGTGGGGGCGCGATCCATGGCTACACCTTC.

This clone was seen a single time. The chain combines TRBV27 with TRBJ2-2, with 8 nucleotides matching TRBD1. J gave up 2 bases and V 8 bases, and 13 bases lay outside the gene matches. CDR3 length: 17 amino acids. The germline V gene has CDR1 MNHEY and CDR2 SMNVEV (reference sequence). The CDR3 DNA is TGTGCCAGCCGACACAGGGGGATTTACAAAAACACCGGGGAGCTGTTTTTT. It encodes CASRHRGIYKNTGELFF.

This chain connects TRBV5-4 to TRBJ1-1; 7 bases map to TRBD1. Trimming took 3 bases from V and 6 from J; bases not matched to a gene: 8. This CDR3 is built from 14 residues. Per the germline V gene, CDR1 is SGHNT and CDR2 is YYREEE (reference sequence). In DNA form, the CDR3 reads TGTGCCAGCAGCTGGGTTGACAGGGTCTCTGAAGCTTTCTTT. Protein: CASSWVDRVSEAFF.

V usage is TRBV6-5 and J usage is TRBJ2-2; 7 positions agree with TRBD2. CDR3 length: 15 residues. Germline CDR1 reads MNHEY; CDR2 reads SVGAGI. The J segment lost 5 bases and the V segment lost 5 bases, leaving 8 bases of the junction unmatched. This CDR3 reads CASSPTGGRTGELFF. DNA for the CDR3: TGTGCCAGCAGTCCCACGGGAGGTCGTACCGGGGAGCTGTTTTTT.

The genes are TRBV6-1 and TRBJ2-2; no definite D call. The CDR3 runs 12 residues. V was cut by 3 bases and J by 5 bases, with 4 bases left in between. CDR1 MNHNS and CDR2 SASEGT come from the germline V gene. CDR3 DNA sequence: TGTGCCAGCAGTGAGAGTACCGGGGAGCTGTTTTTT. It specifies CASSESTGELFF.

CDR3 in DNA: TGTGCCAGCAGCGTAGATCCGGACTACTATGGCTACACCTTC. This encodes CASSVDPDYYGYTF. The gene calls are TRBV9 and TRBJ1-2; D is uncertain. There are 14 residues in the CDR3. Germline CDR1 reads SGDLS; CDR2 reads YYNGEE. The V gene lost 0 bases and the J gene lost 3 bases, with 9 bases spanning the gap.

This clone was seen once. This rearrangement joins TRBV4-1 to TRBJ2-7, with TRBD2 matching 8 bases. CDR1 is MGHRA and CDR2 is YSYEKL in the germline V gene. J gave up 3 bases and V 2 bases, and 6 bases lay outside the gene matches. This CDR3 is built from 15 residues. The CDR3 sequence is CASSQLDSGGYEQYF. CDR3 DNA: TGCGCCAGCAGCCAACTGGACAGCGGGGGCTACGAGCAGTACTTC.

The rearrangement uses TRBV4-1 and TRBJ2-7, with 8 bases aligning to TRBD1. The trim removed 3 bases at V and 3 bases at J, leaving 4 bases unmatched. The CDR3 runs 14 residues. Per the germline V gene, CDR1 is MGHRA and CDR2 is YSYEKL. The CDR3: CASSQGGTGYEQYF. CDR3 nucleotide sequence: TGCGCCAGCAGCCAGGGCGGGACAGGCTACGAGCAGTACTTC.

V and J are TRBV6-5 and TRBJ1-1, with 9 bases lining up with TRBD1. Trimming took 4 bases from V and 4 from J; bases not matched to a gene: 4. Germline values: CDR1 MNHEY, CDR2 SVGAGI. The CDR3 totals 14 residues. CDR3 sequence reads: CASSFGTGRTEAFF. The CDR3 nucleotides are TGTGCCAGCAGTTTCGGGACAGGGCGCACTGAAGCTTTCTTT.

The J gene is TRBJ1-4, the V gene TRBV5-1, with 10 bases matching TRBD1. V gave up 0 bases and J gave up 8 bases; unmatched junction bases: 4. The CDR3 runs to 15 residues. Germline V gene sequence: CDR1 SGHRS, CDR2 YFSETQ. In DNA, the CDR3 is TGCGCCAGCAGCTTGGCGGACAGGGGGAACGAAAAACTGTTTTTT. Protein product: CASSLADRGNEKLFF.

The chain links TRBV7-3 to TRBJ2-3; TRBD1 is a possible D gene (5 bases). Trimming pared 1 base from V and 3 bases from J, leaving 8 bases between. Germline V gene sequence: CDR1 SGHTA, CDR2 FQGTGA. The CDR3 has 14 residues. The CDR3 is CASSLSQGTDTQYF. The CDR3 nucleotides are TGTGCCAGCAGCTTAAGCCAGGGAACAGATACGCAGTATTTT.

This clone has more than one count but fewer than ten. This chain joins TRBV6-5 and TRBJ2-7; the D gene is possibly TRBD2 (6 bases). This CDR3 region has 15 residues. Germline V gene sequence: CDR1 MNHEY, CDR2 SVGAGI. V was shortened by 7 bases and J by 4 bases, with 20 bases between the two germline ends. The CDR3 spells CASTPTSGGRYEQYF. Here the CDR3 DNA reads TGTGCCAGCACTCCGACATCCGGGGGAAGGTACGAGCAGTACTTC.

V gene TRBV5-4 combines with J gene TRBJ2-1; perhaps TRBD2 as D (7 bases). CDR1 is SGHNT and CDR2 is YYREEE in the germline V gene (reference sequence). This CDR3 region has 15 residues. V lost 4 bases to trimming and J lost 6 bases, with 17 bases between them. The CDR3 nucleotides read TGTGCCAGCAGCGGGGGGGGCCACGGGGGCAATGAGCAGTTCTTC. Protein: CASSGGGHGGNEQFF.

DNA of the CDR3: TGTGCCAGCAGCTTCTCCCCAGCGGGAGGGTCACGAGGCGGGGAGCTGTTTTTT. Protein: CASSFSPAGGSRGGELFF. The chain links TRBV7-3 to TRBJ2-2; 10 positions match TRBD2. The J segment lost 7 bases and the V segment lost 3 bases, leaving 14 bases of the junction unmatched. The germline V gene has CDR1 SGHTA and CDR2 FQGTGA. This CDR3 is built from 18 residues.

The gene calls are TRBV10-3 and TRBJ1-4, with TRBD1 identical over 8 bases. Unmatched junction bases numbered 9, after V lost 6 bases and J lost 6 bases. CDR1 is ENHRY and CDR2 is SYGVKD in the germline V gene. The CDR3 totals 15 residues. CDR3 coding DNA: TGTGCCATCAGCAATACAGGGGGAGGTGATGAAAAACTGTTTTTT. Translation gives CAISNTGGGDEKLFF.

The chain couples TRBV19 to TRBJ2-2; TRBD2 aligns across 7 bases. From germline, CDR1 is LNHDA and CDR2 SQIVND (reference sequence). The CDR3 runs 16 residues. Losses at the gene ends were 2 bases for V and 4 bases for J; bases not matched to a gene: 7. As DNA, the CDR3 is TGTGCCAGTAGTATAAAAAGCGGGGAGGTCACCGGGGAGCTGTTTTTT. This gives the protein CASSIKSGEVTGELFF.

The CDR3 spells CASSYQGTGELFF. As DNA, the CDR3 is TGTGCCAGCAGTTACCAGGGTACCGGGGAGCTGTTTTTT. This chain joins TRBV9 and TRBJ2-2; TRBD1 is a possible D gene (5 bases). This CDR3 is 13 amino acids long. Trimming stripped 5 bases from V and 5 bases from J, with 10 bases between. In germline, CDR1 is SGDLS, CDR2 YYNGEE.

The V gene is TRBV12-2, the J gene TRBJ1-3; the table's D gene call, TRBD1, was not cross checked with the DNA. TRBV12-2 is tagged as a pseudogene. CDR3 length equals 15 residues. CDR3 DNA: TGTGCAAGTCGCTTAGAGGGGGCTTCTGGAAACACCATATATTTT. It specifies CASRLEGASGNTIYF.

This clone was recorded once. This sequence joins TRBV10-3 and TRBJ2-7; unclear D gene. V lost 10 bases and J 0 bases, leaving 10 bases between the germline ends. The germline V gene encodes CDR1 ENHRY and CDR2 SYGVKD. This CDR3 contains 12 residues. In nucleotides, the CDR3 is TGTGCCACTACAGAGAGCTCCTACGAGCAGTACTTC. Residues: CATTESSYEQYF.